Listed here are 25 T cell receptor beta chains from one sample, sequenced in a study of shared clonotypes between healthy human individuals. The table came from immunoSEQ multiplex PCR; TCRdb's copy has only in-frame clones and leaves some out. The table shows roughly 500,000 clones, with approximately 95% occurring only once. The material sequenced was naive CD4+ T cells sorted from blood. Subset: CD45RA+ positively selected. These TCRs come from a woman aged 25 to 45 in good health.

V is TRBV30 and J is TRBJ2-5, with D possibly being TRBD1 or TRBD2 (5 bases each). The end of the DNA is better explained by TRBJ2-7, so the J call may be wrong. The CDR3 covers 16 residues. Per the germline V gene, CDR1 is GTSNPN and CDR2 is SVGIG (reference sequence). As DNA, the CDR3 is TGTGCCTGGAAGGTCGGGAAGGGGAGCTGGGGCGACGAGCAGTACTTC. Its translation is CAWKVGKGSWGDEQYF.

This sequence joins TRBV5-1 and TRBJ2-2; D not resolved. V dropped 0 bases and J dropped 5 bases, with 5 bases sitting between them. CDR1 and CDR2 (germline): SGHRS, YFSETQ. CDR3 length equals 13 residues. CDR3 sequence reads: CASSLGGTGELFF. CDR3 sequence (DNA): TGCGCCAGCAGCTTGGGTGGTACCGGGGAGCTGTTTTTT.

The chain couples TRBV5-4 to TRBJ2-2; 7 nucleotides match TRBD1. CDR1 is SGHNT and CDR2 is YYREEE in the germline V gene (reference sequence). V lost 4 bases and J lost 0; bases outside the gene matches: 6. CDR3 size: 16 residues. CDR3 DNA: TGTGCCAGCAGCGGAAGACAGGGTACGAACACCGGGGAGCTGTTTTTT. This sequence encodes CASSGRQGTNTGELFF.

The J gene is TRBJ2-2, the V gene TRBV5-1; 7 positions agree with TRBD1. The junction had 5 bases not matched to a gene; V was cut back by 3 bases and J by 3 bases. Germline CDR1 and CDR2: SGHRS and YFSETQ. The CDR3 covers 15 residues. The CDR3 region has the DNA TGCGCCAGCAGCTCCGGGACAGCCTACACCGGGGAGCTGTTTTTT. Translated: CASSSGTAYTGELFF.

V usage is TRBV2 and J usage is TRBJ2-7; 8 nucleotides agree with TRBD2. The CDR3 sequence is 11 residues long. Germline V gives CDR1 SNHLY, CDR2 FYNNEI. The V segment lost 7 bases and the J segment 6 bases; nucleotides outside the gene matches: 2. CDR3 sequence: CASKRGPEQYF. DNA of the CDR3: TGTGCCAGCAAGCGGGGGCCCGAGCAGTACTTC.

This clone was seen just once. The chain employs TRBV19 and TRBJ2-3; D is undetermined. Looked up from germline, CDR1 is LNHDA and CDR2 is SQIVND (reference sequence). V lost 6 bases to trimming and J lost 3 bases, with 16 bases between them. The CDR3 spans 15 residues. CDR3 nucleotides: TGTGCCAGTAGCCATCGGGTGGTTGGTACAGATACGCAGTATTTT. This gives the protein CASSHRVVGTDTQYF. The full variable domain, completed using reference TRBV19 and TRBJ2-3, is DGGITQSPKYLFRKEGQNVTLSCEQNLNHDAMYWYRQDPGQGLRLIYYSQIVNDFQKGDIAEGYSVSREKKESFPLTVTSAQKNPTAFYLCASSHRVVGTDTQYFGPGTRLTVL.

The J gene is TRBJ1-2, the V gene TRBV6-5, with TRBD1 identical over 7 bases. V trimming: 8 bases; J trimming: 1 base; junction bases outside the gene matches: 7. This CDR3 is built from 14 residues. Germline V gene sequence: CDR1 MNHEY, CDR2 SVGAGI. Here the CDR3 DNA reads TGTGCCAGCGATCGACAGGGTGTTAACTATGGCTACACCTTC. This codes for CASDRQGVNYGYTF.

This sequence joins TRBV18 and TRBJ2-7; weak D call: TRBD2 (5 bases). Trimming took 3 bases from V and 5 from J, leaving 11 bases between them. CDR1 and CDR2 (germline): KGHSH, LQKENI. The CDR3 runs 13 residues. The CDR3 region is CASSPSVWDEQYF. Written as DNA, the CDR3 is TGTGCCAGCTCACCTAGCGTCTGGGACGAGCAGTACTTC.

V usage is TRBV2 and J usage is TRBJ1-5; weak D call: TRBD1 (6 bases). CDR1 and CDR2 from the germline V gene are SNHLY and FYNNEI. Between the trimmed V and J ends, which lost 6 bases and 1 base, there was a span of 13 bases. The CDR3 has 15 residues. CDR3 amino acids: CASSWDQGSNQPQHF. DNA for the CDR3: TGTGCCAGCAGCTGGGACCAGGGGAGCAATCAGCCCCAGCATTTT.

As regards this clone: The sample holds other DNA sequences that translate to the same CDR3. This chain uses TRBV18 with TRBJ2-7, with TRBD2 identical over 14 bases. The CDR3 spans 15 residues. The V gene end was trimmed by 6 bases and the J gene end by 2 bases; junction bases not matched to a gene: 3. Germline V gene sequence: CDR1 KGHSH, CDR2 LQKENI. CDR3 DNA: TGTGCCAGCTCTCCGGGACTAGCGGGGGCCTACGAGCAGTACTTC. Its translation is CASSPGLAGAYEQYF.

CDR3 coding DNA: TGCAGCGTTACTGGGACGGGAGATACGCAGTATTTT. Residues: CSVTGTGDTQYF. The genes are TRBV29-1 and TRBJ2-3; D possibly uses TRBD1 or TRBD2 (5 bases each). There are 12 residues in the CDR3. CDR1 and CDR2 from the germline V gene are SQVTM and ANQGSEA. V dropped 5 bases and J dropped 5 bases, with 11 bases sitting between them.

The chain couples TRBV28 to TRBJ1-2; D remains ambiguous. The germline V gene encodes CDR1 MDHEN and CDR2 SYDVKM. The CDR3 length is 12 residues. Between the trimmed V and J ends, which lost 6 bases and 4 bases, there was a span of 9 bases. The CDR3, as DNA: TGTGCCAGCAGATCCCGGTTCTATGGCTACACCTTC. Amino acids: CASRSRFYGYTF.

V is TRBV10-2 and J is TRBJ2-7; D assignment may be TRBD1 or TRBD2 (6 bases each). Between the trimmed V and J ends, which lost 6 bases and 5 bases, there was a span of 20 bases. The CDR3 totals 15 residues. Germline V gene lookup returns CDR1 WSHSY and CDR2 SAAADI. The CDR3 nucleotides are TGCGCCAGCAGCCCCCATACAGGGAGGACGGACGAGCAGTACTTC. Encoded protein: CASSPHTGRTDEQYF.

The V call is TRBV7-9, the J call TRBJ1-1; TRBD1 is a possible D gene (6 bases). The CDR3 runs 19 residues. Looked up from germline, CDR1 is SEHNR and CDR2 is FQNEAQ (reference sequence). Between the trimmed V and J ends, which lost 3 bases and 0 bases, there was a span of 23 bases. For the CDR3, the DNA is TGTGCCAGCAGCTTTGGTATCCCCCAGGCAGGGGTTATGAACACTGAAGCTTTCTTT. This translates into CASSFGIPQAGVMNTEAFF.

The V gene is TRBV28, the J gene TRBJ1-2; D unresolved. V lost 3 bases and J lost 4, with 3 bases in between. The germline V gene encodes CDR1 MDHEN and CDR2 SYDVKM. The CDR3 is 11 amino acids. The CDR3 region has the DNA TGTGCCAGCAGTTTCGTCTATGGCTACACCTTC. Encoded protein: CASSFVYGYTF.

The chain carries TRBV20-1 and TRBJ1-1, with D uncertain. The germline V gene encodes CDR1 DFQATT and CDR2 SNEGSKA (reference sequence). This CDR3 comprises 11 residues. The CDR3 here is CNSPSNTEAFF. As DNA, the CDR3 is TGCAACTCGCCCTCTAACACTGAAGCTTTCTTT.

The chain has TRBV5-4 and TRBJ2-2; 7 positions match TRBD1. The germline CDR1 and CDR2 sequences are SGHNT and YYREEE (reference sequence). After removal of 4 bases from V and 1 base from J, the junction contained 10 bases not matched to a gene. The CDR3 extends over 17 amino acids. The CDR3 sequence is CASSPKPQGMNTGELFF. CDR3 coding DNA: TGTGCCAGCAGCCCAAAACCACAGGGGATGAACACCGGGGAGCTGTTTTTT.

The chain joins TRBV6-5 to TRBJ1-5, with D possibly TRBD1 on 5 matching bases. This CDR3 is 15 amino acids long. Per germline, CDR1 MNHEY and CDR2 SVGAGI. The ends were cut back, 6 bases at V and 0 bases at J, with 12 bases in the middle. The CDR3 region has the DNA TGTGCCAGCAGCCAGGGACGGCATAGCAATCAGCCCCAGCATTTT. Protein: CASSQGRHSNQPQHF.

The chain combines TRBV2 with TRBJ2-3; possible D gene TRBD2, 6 bases. The CDR3 spans 14 residues. Looked up from germline, CDR1 is SNHLY and CDR2 is FYNNEI. Trimming shortened V by 3 bases and J by 4 bases, and 11 bases separated the two germline ends. The chain's CDR3 is CASSEMRESDTQYF. The CDR3, as DNA: TGTGCCAGCAGTGAGATGCGGGAATCAGATACGCAGTATTTT.

The chain links TRBV10-2 to TRBJ2-2; 10 bases match TRBD2. The CDR3 totals 15 residues. Germline CDR1 WSHSY, CDR2 SAAADI. Trimming cost V 8 bases and J 1 base; bases outside gene matches: 4. This chain's CDR3 is CASARTSGNTGELFF. DNA for the CDR3: TGCGCCAGCGCTAGGACTAGCGGGAACACCGGGGAGCTGTTTTTT.

V is TRBV6-6 and J is TRBJ1-5, with 7 bases matching TRBD1. Germline V gene sequence: CDR1 MNHNY, CDR2 SVGAGI (reference sequence). This CDR3 is 15 amino acids long. The junction had 8 bases not matched to a gene; V was cut back by 6 bases and J by 3 bases. DNA of the CDR3: TGTGCCAGCAGGGTCAGGGGGGGGAACAATCAGCCCCAGCATTTT. Amino acids: CASRVRGGNNQPQHF.

This clone showed up just once. The chain combines TRBV7-9 with TRBJ2-7, with D perhaps matching TRBD1 or TRBD2 (5 bases each). The CDR3 runs to 13 residues. CDR1 SEHNR and CDR2 FQNEAQ come from the germline V gene (reference sequence). Trimming removed 5 bases from V and 1 base from J, with 9 bases in between. This chain's CDR3 is CASSTGQSYEQYF. The DNA of the CDR3 is TGTGCCAGCAGCACGGGGCAGTCCTACGAGCAGTACTTC. The full variable domain, rest sourced from reference TRBV7-9 and TRBJ2-7, is DTGVSQNPRHKITKRGQNVTFRCDPISEHNRLYWYRQTLGQGPEFLTYFQNEAQLEKSRLLSDRFSAERPKGSFSTLEIQRTEQGDSAMYLCASSTGQSYEQYFGPGTRLTVT.

This chain joins TRBV5-1 and TRBJ2-3; the D gene is possibly TRBD2 (5 bases). Germline V gene sequence: CDR1 SGHRS, CDR2 YFSETQ. V shed 4 bases and J shed 0 bases, with 15 bases lying between them. The CDR3 length is 16 residues. CDR3: CASSPLRGRSTDTQYF. In DNA, the CDR3 is TGCGCCAGCAGCCCGCTGCGAGGGCGAAGCACAGATACGCAGTATTTT.

The chain has TRBV28 and TRBJ1-1, with D possibly TRBD1 on 6 matching bases. V lost 1 base to trimming and J lost 3 bases, with 15 bases between them. This CDR3 contains 16 residues. In germline, CDR1 is MDHEN, CDR2 SYDVKM. The CDR3 loop reads CASSLSAGAGDTEAFF. The CDR3 coding sequence is TGTGCCAGCAGTTTATCGGCAGGGGCCGGGGACACTGAAGCTTTCTTT. The full variable domain, with the rest looked up from reference TRBV28 and TRBJ1-1, is DVKVTQSSRYLVKRTGEKVFLECVQDMDHENMFWYRQDPGLGLRLIYFSYDVKMKEKGDIPEGYSVSREKKERFSLILESASTNQTSMYLCASSLSAGAGDTEAFFGQGTRLTVV.

The chain combines TRBV28 with TRBJ1-4; possibly TRBD1 for D (5 bases). Deletions cut 4 bases from V and 6 bases from J, with 15 bases between. The germline V gene has CDR1 MDHEN and CDR2 SYDVKM. This CDR3 has 15 amino acids. This CDR3 reads CASSSQGWSDEKLFF. The CDR3 bases are TGTGCCAGCAGTTCCCAGGGTTGGAGCGATGAAAAACTGTTTTTT.